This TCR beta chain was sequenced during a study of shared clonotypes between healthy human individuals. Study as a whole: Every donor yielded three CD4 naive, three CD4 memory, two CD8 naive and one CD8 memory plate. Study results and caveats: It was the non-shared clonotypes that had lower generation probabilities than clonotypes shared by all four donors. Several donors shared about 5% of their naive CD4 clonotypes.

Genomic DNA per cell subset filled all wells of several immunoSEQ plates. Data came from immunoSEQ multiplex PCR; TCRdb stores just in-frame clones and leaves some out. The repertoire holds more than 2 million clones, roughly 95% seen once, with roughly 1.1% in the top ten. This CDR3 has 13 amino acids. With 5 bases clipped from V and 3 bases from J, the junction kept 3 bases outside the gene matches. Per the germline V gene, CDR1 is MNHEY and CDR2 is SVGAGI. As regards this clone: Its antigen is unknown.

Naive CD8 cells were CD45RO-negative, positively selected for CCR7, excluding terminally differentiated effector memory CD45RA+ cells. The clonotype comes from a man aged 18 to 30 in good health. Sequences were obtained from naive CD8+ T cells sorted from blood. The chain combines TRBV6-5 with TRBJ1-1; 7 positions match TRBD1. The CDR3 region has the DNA TGTGCCAGCAGTCCCCAGGGGGACACTGAAGCTTTCTTT. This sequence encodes CASSPQGDTEAFF.